These T cell receptor beta chains were read from a single sample in a study of PD-L1 blockade in urothelial cancer. Data came from immunoSEQ multiplex PCR; TCRdb stores just in-frame clones and leaves some out. The sample contains more than 15,000 clones, roughly 87% of which appear only once. The source material was PBMCs, sampled around atezolizumab (anti-PD-L1) treatment. These receptors all come from a man aged 45 to 65 with urothelial cancer. Both conserved end residues are part of each CDR3. Each record gives: V gene, clone size, CDR3 length, D gene, J gene, CDR3 protein, CDR3 DNA. D genes are given only for firm matches. Clone size is stated in some rows and not others, as once, few, many or a class when expanded.

v_call: TRBV29-1
clone_size: NA
cdr3_length: 14
d_call: NA
j_call: TRBJ1-1
cdr3_aa: CSVEDHPQVTEAFF
cdr3_nt: TGCAGCGTTGAAGATCACCCCCAGGTTACTGAAGCTTTCTTT

v_call: TRBV1
clone_size: once
cdr3_length: 17
d_call: NA
j_call: TRBJ2-7
cdr3_aa: CTSSQEARAGGAYEQYF
cdr3_nt: TGCACCAGCAGCCAAGAGGCTCGAGCGGGAGGCGCCTACGAGCAGTACTTC

v_call: TRBV7-2
clone_size: NA
cdr3_length: 16
d_call: TRBD2
j_call: TRBJ2-3
cdr3_aa: CASSFKSSGRGDTQYF
cdr3_nt: TGTGCCAGCAGCTTTAAGTCTAGCGGGAGGGGTGATACGCAGTATTTT

v_call: TRBV7-9
clone_size: NA
cdr3_length: 15
d_call: NA
j_call: TRBJ2-5
cdr3_aa: CASTPRGEIQETQYF
cdr3_nt: TGTGCCAGCACCCCCAGGGGGGAGATCCAAGAGACCCAGTACTTC

v_call: TRBV7-8
clone_size: NA
cdr3_length: 15
d_call: TRBD2
j_call: TRBJ2-7
cdr3_aa: CASSLGGLELYEQYF
cdr3_nt: TGTGCCAGCAGCTTAGGGGGACTAGAACTATACGAGCAGTACTTC

v_call: TRBV9
clone_size: once
cdr3_length: 20
d_call: TRBD2
j_call: TRBJ2-2
cdr3_aa: CASSINPWVAGGSGTGELFF
cdr3_nt: TGTGCCAGCAGCATAAACCCGTGGGTAGCGGGAGGGTCGGGCACCGGGGAGCTGTTTTTT

v_call: TRBV7-8
clone_size: NA
cdr3_length: 16
d_call: TRBD1
j_call: TRBJ2-2
cdr3_aa: CASSLRTGINTGELFF
cdr3_nt: TGTGCCAGCAGCTTGAGGACAGGGATTAACACCGGGGAGCTGTTTTTT

v_call: TRBV14
clone_size: NA
cdr3_length: 13
d_call: TRBD2
j_call: TRBJ2-3
cdr3_aa: CASSQDRNLAGDF
cdr3_nt: TGTGCCAGCAGCCAAGATCGGAACCTAGCGGGGGATTTT

v_call: TRBV13
clone_size: NA
cdr3_length: 12
d_call: NA
j_call: TRBJ2-1
cdr3_aa: CASSLGGTEQFF
cdr3_nt: TGTGCCAGCAGCTTAGGTGGGACAGAGCAGTTCTTC

v_call: TRBV27
clone_size: NA
cdr3_length: 15
d_call: NA
j_call: TRBJ1-2
cdr3_aa: CASSRGPTGPYGYTF
cdr3_nt: TGTGCCAGCAGCCGAGGACCGACAGGCCCTTATGGCTACACCTTC

v_call: TRBV11-2
clone_size: NA
cdr3_length: 14
d_call: NA
j_call: TRBJ2-7
cdr3_aa: CASSLAEGNYEQYF
cdr3_nt: TGTGCCAGCAGCTTAGCGGAGGGGAACTACGAGCAGTACTTC

v_call: TRBV13
clone_size: NA
cdr3_length: 12
d_call: NA
j_call: TRBJ2-5
cdr3_aa: CASSLGRETQYF
cdr3_nt: TGTGCCAGCAGCTTAGGCCGGGAGACCCAGTACTTC

v_call: TRBV9
clone_size: once
cdr3_length: 13
d_call: TRBD1
j_call: TRBJ1-1
cdr3_aa: CASSVAIGGTIFF
cdr3_nt: TGTGCCAGCAGCGTAGCTATAGGGGGCACCATTTTCTTT

v_call: TRBV11-2
clone_size: NA
cdr3_length: 14
d_call: NA
j_call: TRBJ1-1
cdr3_aa: CASSLFTGNTEAFF
cdr3_nt: TGTGCCAGCAGCTTATTCACTGGGAACACTGAAGCTTTCTTT

v_call: TRBV7-2
clone_size: NA
cdr3_length: 17
d_call: TRBD1
j_call: TRBJ2-5
cdr3_aa: CASSRGQGYTGGETQYF
cdr3_nt: TGTGCCAGCAGCCGAGGACAGGGCTACACAGGCGGGGAGACCCAGTACTTC

v_call: TRBV2
clone_size: NA
cdr3_length: 15
d_call: TRBD1
j_call: TRBJ2-1
cdr3_aa: CASSLTGLSYNEQFF
cdr3_nt: TGTGCCAGCAGCCTGACAGGGTTGAGTTACAATGAGCAGTTCTTC